Listed below are T cell receptor beta chains from one sample, sequenced in a study of T cells in localized non-small cell lung cancer. Generated by immunoSEQ multiplex PCR, the TCRdb table keeps only in-frame clones and is missing some. The sample has tens of thousands of clones, roughly 86% seen once; the top ten hold more than 2.5%. Source: peripheral blood, taken before any cancer treatment. The receptors derive from a man aged 35-69 years with stage I lung adenocarcinoma. Both conserved end residues are part of each CDR3. The D gene is left open where the match is weak. Clone size is stated in some rows and not others, as once, few, many or a class when expanded.

abundance: -; j_gene: TRBJ2-2; v_gene: TRBV7-3; d_gene: -; CDR3aa: CASSATIHTGELFF; CDR3nt: TGTGCCAGCAGCGCCACTATTCACACCGGGGAGCTGTTTTTT
abundance: -; j_gene: TRBJ1-4; v_gene: TRBV6-6; d_gene: -; CDR3aa: CASRSRGTNEKLFF; CDR3nt: TGTGCCAGCAGAAGCAGGGGAACTAATGAAAAACTGTTTTTT
abundance: -; j_gene: TRBJ1-1; v_gene: TRBV6-4; d_gene: -; CDR3aa: CASSEGGGTEAFF; CDR3nt: TGTGCCAGCAGTGAAGGAGGGGGCACTGAAGCTTTCTTT
abundance: -; j_gene: TRBJ2-6; v_gene: TRBV30; d_gene: -; CDR3aa: CAWRPVGANVLTF; CDR3nt: TGTGCCTGGAGGCCCGTCGGGGCCAACGTCCTGACTTTC
abundance: -; j_gene: TRBJ1-4; v_gene: TRBV19; d_gene: -; CDR3aa: CASSNRKGRNEKLFF; CDR3nt: TGTGCCAGTAGTAACCGAAAAGGGAGAAATGAAAAACTGTTTTTT
abundance: once; j_gene: TRBJ2-7; v_gene: TRBV9; d_gene: TRBD1; CDR3aa: CASSESTGTGTSYEQYF; CDR3nt: TGTGCCAGCAGCGAATCAACCGGGACAGGGACATCCTACGAGCAGTACTTC
abundance: -; j_gene: TRBJ2-3; v_gene: TRBV13; d_gene: TRBD2; CDR3aa: CASQGQATSGGPWDTQYF; CDR3nt: TGTGCCAGCCAGGGACAGGCAACTAGCGGGGGACCTTGGGATACGCAGTATTTT
abundance: few; j_gene: TRBJ2-7; v_gene: TRBV5-5; d_gene: -; CDR3aa: CASSLVLSYEQYF; CDR3nt: TGTGCCAGCAGCTTGGTCCTCAGCTACGAGCAGTACTTC
abundance: -; j_gene: TRBJ2-7; v_gene: TRBV29-1; d_gene: TRBD2; CDR3aa: CSVDSVASGSEQYF; CDR3nt: TGCAGCGTTGATTCCGTGGCTAGCGGGAGTGAGCAGTACTTC
abundance: -; j_gene: TRBJ1-1; v_gene: TRBV27; d_gene: -; CDR3aa: CASIPLPGIRSKRTEAFF; CDR3nt: TGTGCCAGCATCCCCCTCCCGGGAATACGATCAAAAAGGACTGAAGCTTTCTTT
abundance: -; j_gene: TRBJ1-5; v_gene: TRBV29-1; d_gene: -; CDR3aa: CSVGGNQPQHF; CDR3nt: TGCAGCGTGGGGGGCAATCAGCCCCAGCATTTT
abundance: -; j_gene: TRBJ2-1; v_gene: TRBV9; d_gene: -; CDR3aa: CASSPLRGVNEQFF; CDR3nt: TGTGCCAGCAGCCCCCTTCGGGGAGTAAATGAGCAGTTCTTC
abundance: -; j_gene: TRBJ1-2; v_gene: TRBV6-6; d_gene: -; CDR3aa: CASSYSGQGYGYTF; CDR3nt: TGTGCCAGCAGTTACTCGGGACAAGGCTATGGCTACACCTTC
abundance: once; j_gene: TRBJ2-7; v_gene: TRBV29-1; d_gene: -; CDR3aa: CSAMNRGQSYEQYF; CDR3nt: TGCAGCGCCATGAACCGGGGGCAATCCTACGAGCAGTACTTC
abundance: few; j_gene: TRBJ1-1; v_gene: TRBV10-3; d_gene: -; CDR3aa: CATLNSERNTEAFF; CDR3nt: TGTGCCACCTTGAACAGCGAACGGAACACTGAAGCTTTCTTT
abundance: once; j_gene: TRBJ1-5; v_gene: TRBV19; d_gene: -; CDR3aa: CASSMGQQGMFNQPQHF; CDR3nt: TGTGCCAGTAGTATGGGGCAACAGGGAATGTTCAATCAGCCCCAGCATTTT
abundance: -; j_gene: TRBJ2-5; v_gene: TRBV5-4; d_gene: -; CDR3aa: CASSLDRQTQYF; CDR3nt: TGTGCCAGCAGCTTGGACAGACAGACCCAGTACTTC
abundance: -; j_gene: TRBJ1-2; v_gene: TRBV5-6; d_gene: TRBD1; CDR3aa: CASSFWDRPYGYTF; CDR3nt: TGTGCCAGCAGCTTTTGGGACAGACCCTATGGCTACACCTTC
abundance: -; j_gene: TRBJ1-2; v_gene: TRBV30; d_gene: TRBD1; CDR3aa: CAWTGAGGANGYGYTF; CDR3nt: TGTGCCTGGACTGGGGCAGGGGGCGCGAATGGCTATGGCTACACCTTC
abundance: -; j_gene: TRBJ1-4; v_gene: TRBV12-1; d_gene: -; CDR3aa: CASSFRATNEKLFF; CDR3nt: TGTGCCAGCAGCTTTCGGGCAACTAATGAAAAACTGTTTTTT
abundance: -; j_gene: TRBJ2-3; v_gene: TRBV5-1; d_gene: -; CDR3aa: CASSLARGVDTQYF; CDR3nt: TGCGCCAGCAGCTTGGCCAGGGGGGTTGATACGCAGTATTTT
abundance: -; j_gene: TRBJ2-7; v_gene: TRBV6-5; d_gene: TRBD1; CDR3aa: CASSYSGQGGYEQYF; CDR3nt: TGTGCCAGCAGTTACTCTGGACAGGGTGGGTACGAGCAGTACTTC
abundance: many; j_gene: TRBJ1-2; v_gene: TRBV6-5; d_gene: -; CDR3aa: CASRPSPSYGYTF; CDR3nt: TGTGCCAGTCGACCTTCCCCTTCCTATGGCTACACCTTC
abundance: -; j_gene: TRBJ2-1; v_gene: TRBV11-2; d_gene: -; CDR3aa: CASSRVEKGSYNEQFF; CDR3nt: TGTGCCAGCAGCCGCGTCGAGAAGGGTTCCTACAATGAGCAGTTCTTC
abundance: -; j_gene: TRBJ1-4; v_gene: TRBV18; d_gene: TRBD1; CDR3aa: CASSPGTGVGEKLFF; CDR3nt: TGTGCCAGCTCACCGGGGACAGGGGTCGGTGAAAAACTGTTTTTT
abundance: -; j_gene: TRBJ2-6; v_gene: TRBV2; d_gene: -; CDR3aa: CASSEAGRGANVLTF; CDR3nt: TGTGCCAGCAGTGAAGCGGGGCGAGGGGCCAACGTCCTGACTTTC
abundance: -; j_gene: TRBJ1-3; v_gene: TRBV9; d_gene: -; CDR3aa: CASSVGAGIGNTIYF; CDR3nt: TGTGCCAGCAGCGTAGGTGCGGGGATTGGAAACACCATATATTTT
abundance: -; j_gene: TRBJ2-1; v_gene: TRBV7-3; d_gene: TRBD2; CDR3aa: CASSLRPSGTRVNEQFF; CDR3nt: TGTGCCAGCAGCTTAAGGCCTAGCGGGACCCGGGTCAATGAGCAGTTCTTC
abundance: -; j_gene: TRBJ2-7; v_gene: TRBV9; d_gene: -; CDR3aa: CASSVEGDPAPYEQYF; CDR3nt: TGTGCCAGCAGCGTAGAAGGGGACCCCGCACCCTACGAGCAGTACTTC
abundance: -; j_gene: TRBJ2-5; v_gene: TRBV11-2; d_gene: -; CDR3aa: CASSSRTKGVHSDF; CDR3nt: TGTGCCAGCAGCTCGCGGACAAAGGGAGTCCACTCCGACTTC
abundance: -; j_gene: TRBJ2-1; v_gene: TRBV5-4; d_gene: TRBD1; CDR3aa: CASTLMTGESYNEQFF; CDR3nt: TGTGCCAGCACCCTGATGACAGGGGAGTCCTACAATGAGCAGTTCTTC
abundance: -; j_gene: TRBJ1-1; v_gene: TRBV27; d_gene: TRBD1; CDR3aa: CASSLSNRKADRDTEAFF; CDR3nt: TGTGCCAGCAGTTTATCGAATCGCAAGGCGGACAGGGACACTGAAGCTTTCTTT
abundance: -; j_gene: TRBJ2-7; v_gene: TRBV7-2; d_gene: -; CDR3aa: CASSPRSYEQYF; CDR3nt: TGTGCCAGCAGCCCCAGGTCCTACGAGCAGTACTTC
abundance: -; j_gene: TRBJ2-7; v_gene: TRBV7-2; d_gene: TRBD2; CDR3aa: CASSSGGIRSYEQYF; CDR3nt: TGTGCCAGCAGTTCGGGAGGGATCAGATCCTACGAGCAGTACTTC
abundance: -; j_gene: TRBJ2-1; v_gene: TRBV7-9; d_gene: -; CDR3aa: CASSLAYREPHNEQFF; CDR3nt: TGTGCCAGCAGCTTGGCCTACAGAGAGCCCCACAATGAGCAGTTCTTC
abundance: -; j_gene: TRBJ2-1; v_gene: TRBV4-1; d_gene: -; CDR3aa: CASSQDPSFGSLEQFF; CDR3nt: TGCGCCAGCAGCCAAGATCCAAGTTTCGGTTCCCTTGAGCAGTTCTTC
abundance: -; j_gene: TRBJ2-7; v_gene: TRBV7-2; d_gene: TRBD1; CDR3aa: CASSPGTGAFEQYF; CDR3nt: TGTGCCAGCAGCCCTGGGACAGGGGCCTTCGAGCAGTACTTC
abundance: -; j_gene: TRBJ2-7; v_gene: TRBV27; d_gene: -; CDR3aa: CASSLFGSVHEQYF; CDR3nt: TGTGCCAGCAGTTTATTCGGGTCGGTCCACGAGCAGTACTTC
abundance: -; j_gene: TRBJ2-4; v_gene: TRBV27; d_gene: -; CDR3aa: CASSLTAKNIQYF; CDR3nt: TGTGCCAGCAGTTTAACAGCCAAAAACATTCAGTACTTC